A selection of T cell receptor beta chains follows, all from one sample in a study. TCRdb re-called the 5' RACE reads with MiXCR, one entry per CDR3 protein. The sample yields 35,000 to 50,000 distinct CDR3 sequences, about 32% seen once. The sample comprised tumor-infiltrating memory CD4+ T cells sorted from the breast tumor. Receptor source: a female donor with breast cancer. The CDR3 runs from the conserved cysteine through the conserved F or W. Fields, in order: CDR3 DNA, CDR3 protein, V gene, clone size, D gene, J gene. A D gene is named only where the DNA matches it firmly. The listing skips clone size in some rows; elsewhere it reads once, few, many or a size class.

cdr3_nt: TGTGCCAGCAGCCGAGGAATGAGCTCCTACAATGAGCAGTTCTTC
cdr3_aa: CASSRGMSSYNEQFF
v_call: TRBV7-3
clone_size: -
d_call: -
j_call: TRBJ2-1

cdr3_nt: TGTGCCACCAGCCAAAGGACAGATACGCAGTATTTT
cdr3_aa: CATSQRTDTQYF
v_call: TRBV15
clone_size: once
d_call: -
j_call: TRBJ2-3

cdr3_nt: TGTGCCAGCAGCTTAGGGTTCAGCGGGAGCTACAATGAGCAGTTCTTC
cdr3_aa: CASSLGFSGSYNEQFF
v_call: TRBV7-9
clone_size: -
d_call: TRBD2
j_call: TRBJ2-1

cdr3_nt: TGTGCCAGCAGTTTCGATCCCCCCGGGGGTGCTGAAGCTTTCTTT
cdr3_aa: CASSFDPPGGAEAFF
v_call: TRBV27
clone_size: -
d_call: -
j_call: TRBJ1-1

cdr3_nt: TGTGCCATCAGCCGAGAGGCGGGAGGGAGCGGCAATGAGCAGTTCTTC
cdr3_aa: CAISREAGGSGNEQFF
v_call: TRBV10-3
clone_size: -
d_call: TRBD2
j_call: TRBJ2-1

cdr3_nt: TGCGCCAGCAGCCAAGACCCCGGGGTTCGTACTGAAGCTTTCTTT
cdr3_aa: CASSQDPGVRTEAFF
v_call: TRBV4-1
clone_size: -
d_call: -
j_call: TRBJ1-1

cdr3_nt: TGCAGTCCGGAACAGGGTCTGGGCACCGGGGAGCTGTTTTTT
cdr3_aa: CSPEQGLGTGELFF
v_call: TRBV20-1
clone_size: -
d_call: -
j_call: TRBJ2-2

cdr3_nt: TGTGCCAGCAGTTTTGGAGTCGGGGAGCTGTTTTTT
cdr3_aa: CASSFGVGELFF
v_call: TRBV27
clone_size: few
d_call: -
j_call: TRBJ2-2

cdr3_nt: TGTGCCAGCAGCCCCGGGACAGGGGGACAAGAGACCCAGTACTTC
cdr3_aa: CASSPGTGGQETQYF
v_call: TRBV6-5
clone_size: -
d_call: TRBD1
j_call: TRBJ2-5

cdr3_nt: TGCAGTGCCAGGGTGGCTAGCGGGAGTTGGGATGAGCAGTTCTTC
cdr3_aa: CSARVASGSWDEQFF
v_call: TRBV20-1
clone_size: many
d_call: TRBD2
j_call: TRBJ2-1

cdr3_nt: TGTGCCAGCACCAATAGCGGCGGGCACCACGAGCAGTACTTC
cdr3_aa: CASTNSGGHHEQYF
v_call: TRBV6-5
clone_size: -
d_call: -
j_call: TRBJ2-7

cdr3_nt: TGTGCCAGCAGTCCCGCGGGCGCCAAAAACATTCAGTACTTC
cdr3_aa: CASSPAGAKNIQYF
v_call: TRBV12-3/TRBV12-4
clone_size: many
d_call: -
j_call: TRBJ2-4

cdr3_nt: TGCGCCAGCAGCCCCTTCGGGGATACCGGGGAGCTGTTTTTT
cdr3_aa: CASSPFGDTGELFF
v_call: TRBV5-1
clone_size: -
d_call: -
j_call: TRBJ2-2

cdr3_nt: TGTGCCAGCAGCTTAGAATCGGGAGGGGAAGAGACCCAGTACTTC
cdr3_aa: CASSLESGGEETQYF
v_call: TRBV7-6
clone_size: -
d_call: TRBD2
j_call: TRBJ2-5

cdr3_nt: TGTGCCAGCAGCCATATGGAGACCCAGTACTTC
cdr3_aa: CASSHMETQYF
v_call: TRBV14
clone_size: -
d_call: -
j_call: TRBJ2-5

cdr3_nt: TGTGCCAGCAGCTTAGAAGCAGGCACCTACGAGCAGTACTTC
cdr3_aa: CASSLEAGTYEQYF
v_call: TRBV7-9
clone_size: few
d_call: -
j_call: TRBJ2-7

cdr3_nt: TGTGCCAGCAGTATTACAGGCGAGGGAAGTGAAAAACTGTTTTTT
cdr3_aa: CASSITGEGSEKLFF
v_call: TRBV28
clone_size: few
d_call: -
j_call: TRBJ1-4

cdr3_nt: TGTGCCAGCAGTCGGACTAGCGGCGTCCCGGGCACCGGGGAGCTGTTTTTT
cdr3_aa: CASSRTSGVPGTGELFF
v_call: TRBV2
clone_size: -
d_call: TRBD2
j_call: TRBJ2-2

cdr3_nt: TGCGCCAGCAGTGGCAGAAATGAGCAGTTCTTC
cdr3_aa: CASSGRNEQFF
v_call: TRBV10-2
clone_size: -
d_call: -
j_call: TRBJ2-1

cdr3_nt: TGTGCCAGCAGTGCAACAGGGGATACGCAGTATTTT
cdr3_aa: CASSATGDTQYF
v_call: TRBV12-3/TRBV12-4
clone_size: -
d_call: -
j_call: TRBJ2-3

cdr3_nt: TGCAGTGCTAGACTGGGACAGAGCTATGGCTACACCTTC
cdr3_aa: CSARLGQSYGYTF
v_call: TRBV20-1
clone_size: -
d_call: TRBD1
j_call: TRBJ1-2

cdr3_nt: TGTGCCAGCAGTCCCAATCTGTCCCGCTACGAGCAGTACTTC
cdr3_aa: CASSPNLSRYEQYF
v_call: TRBV27
clone_size: few
d_call: -
j_call: TRBJ2-7

cdr3_nt: TGTGCCAGCAGCCGGGACATCAACTACGAGCAGTACTTC
cdr3_aa: CASSRDINYEQYF
v_call: TRBV7-3
clone_size: few
d_call: -
j_call: TRBJ2-7

cdr3_nt: TGTGCCAGCAGCCATCAGGGTAGGGAGACCCAGTACTTC
cdr3_aa: CASSHQGRETQYF
v_call: TRBV3-1
clone_size: -
d_call: -
j_call: TRBJ2-5

cdr3_nt: TGCGCCAGCAGTACGCCGGTTACCGGGACTAGAGCAGATACGCAGTATTTT
cdr3_aa: CASSTPVTGTRADTQYF
v_call: TRBV5-1
clone_size: few
d_call: TRBD2
j_call: TRBJ2-3

cdr3_nt: TGTGCCAGCAGCCAAGGGCCCCCCGGGACAGCTTACAATGAGCAGTTCTTC
cdr3_aa: CASSQGPPGTAYNEQFF
v_call: TRBV3-1
clone_size: -
d_call: TRBD1
j_call: TRBJ2-1

cdr3_nt: TGTGCCTGGGGGACAGGCCTCCAAGAGACCCAGTACTTC
cdr3_aa: CAWGTGLQETQYF
v_call: TRBV30
clone_size: many
d_call: TRBD1
j_call: TRBJ2-5

cdr3_nt: TGTGCCAGCAGCGTACGGGACGTCGGGGAGCTGTTTTTT
cdr3_aa: CASSVRDVGELFF
v_call: TRBV9
clone_size: many
d_call: -
j_call: TRBJ2-2

cdr3_nt: TGTGCCAGCAGGCAGAATCTCGCCGGGGAGCTGTTTTTT
cdr3_aa: CASRQNLAGELFF
v_call: TRBV6-2/TRBV6-3
clone_size: few
d_call: -
j_call: TRBJ2-2

cdr3_nt: TGTGCCAGCCGCGGACGGGAATACGAGCAGTACTTC
cdr3_aa: CASRGREYEQYF
v_call: TRBV7-9
clone_size: -
d_call: -
j_call: TRBJ2-7

cdr3_nt: TGCAGCGTTGCAGGAGCCAATCAGCCCCAGCATTTT
cdr3_aa: CSVAGANQPQHF
v_call: TRBV29-1
clone_size: -
d_call: -
j_call: TRBJ1-5

cdr3_nt: TGTACCAGCAGCACCTGGGACAGGGAAGAGACCCAGTACTTC
cdr3_aa: CTSSTWDREETQYF
v_call: TRBV9
clone_size: -
d_call: TRBD1
j_call: TRBJ2-5

cdr3_nt: TGCGCCAGCAGTCGAAGTCCTCCGGGACAGGGGACTGAAGCTTTCTTT
cdr3_aa: CASSRSPPGQGTEAFF
v_call: TRBV5-1
clone_size: -
d_call: TRBD1
j_call: TRBJ1-1

cdr3_nt: TGCAGTGCAAGGGACACCTCGACTCAGTACTTC
cdr3_aa: CSARDTSTQYF
v_call: TRBV20-1
clone_size: -
d_call: -
j_call: TRBJ2-4

cdr3_nt: TGTGCCAGCCGGATGGGCAGCAGCAATGAAGCTTTCTTT
cdr3_aa: CASRMGSSNEAFF
v_call: TRBV28
clone_size: few
d_call: -
j_call: TRBJ1-1

cdr3_nt: TGCAGTGCACCGGGACTAGCGGGAGGGCCTTCCTACGAGCAGTACTTC
cdr3_aa: CSAPGLAGGPSYEQYF
v_call: TRBV20-1
clone_size: few
d_call: TRBD2
j_call: TRBJ2-7

cdr3_nt: TGCAGTGCTAGTATCAGCGGGGGAACCTACGAGCAGTACTTC
cdr3_aa: CSASISGGTYEQYF
v_call: TRBV20-1
clone_size: few
d_call: TRBD2
j_call: TRBJ2-7

cdr3_nt: TGTGCCACCAGCAGAGATCTGATGGGGATGACTAGCTCCTACAATGAGCAGTTCTTC
cdr3_aa: CATSRDLMGMTSSYNEQFF
v_call: TRBV15
clone_size: -
d_call: -
j_call: TRBJ2-1

cdr3_nt: TGTGCCAGCAGGGGGTGGAGGGTGCAAGACGAGCAGTACTTC
cdr3_aa: CASRGWRVQDEQYF
v_call: TRBV14
clone_size: -
d_call: -
j_call: TRBJ2-7

cdr3_nt: TGTGCCACCAGTGATTGGGGCGGCTACAATGAGCAGTTCTTC
cdr3_aa: CATSDWGGYNEQFF
v_call: TRBV24-1
clone_size: few
d_call: -
j_call: TRBJ2-1

cdr3_nt: TGCGCCAGCAGCCTAGGACATACTGGGGCCACTGAAGCTTTCTTT
cdr3_aa: CASSLGHTGATEAFF
v_call: TRBV5-1
clone_size: -
d_call: -
j_call: TRBJ1-1

cdr3_nt: TGTGCCAGCAGCGTAGCAGCGACGAACACCGGGGAGCTGTTTTTT
cdr3_aa: CASSVAATNTGELFF
v_call: TRBV9
clone_size: -
d_call: -
j_call: TRBJ2-2